These 32 T cell receptor beta chains came from one sample sequenced in a study of cytomegalovirus exposure and HLA in healthy donors. The PCR used 60 Vbeta and 13 Jbeta primers. The protocol was immunoSEQ multiplex PCR, while the TCRdb copy is restricted to in-frame clones and leaves out a portion. The table shows roughly 100,000 clones, with 71% occurring only once. Sequencing input: PBMCs. The receptors here all came from a female donor in good health and CMV-seronegative.

The V gene is TRBV30, the J gene TRBJ1-1; D is uncertain. CDR1 is GTSNPN and CDR2 is SVGIG in the germline V gene (reference sequence). This CDR3 is built from 16 residues. Trimming cost V 1 base and J 4 bases, with 19 bases left between them. The CDR3 DNA is TGTGCCTGGAGTGCCTATTCATTAGAAGTTAGCACTGAAGCTTTCTTT. Translation gives CAWSAYSLEVSTEAFF.

Only a few counts were recorded for this clone. The rearrangement links TRBV6-5 to TRBJ2-2, with 7 positions matching TRBD2. The trim removed 5 bases at V and 5 bases at J, leaving 8 bases unmatched. This CDR3 contains 15 residues. In germline, CDR1 is MNHEY, CDR2 SVGAGI. CDR3 coding DNA: TGTGCCAGCAGTCCGCGGGCGGGAGTAACCGGGGAGCTGTTTTTT. This translates into CASSPRAGVTGELFF.

This clone was detected a few times. This chain joins TRBV10-1 and TRBJ2-7; tentative D call: TRBD2 (6 bases). The CDR3 extends over 14 amino acids. V dropped 0 bases and J dropped 4 bases, with 10 bases sitting between them. CDR1 and CDR2 from the germline V gene are WNHNN and SYGVQD (reference sequence). The CDR3 loop reads CASSESIGGYEQYF. The CDR3 coding sequence is TGCGCCAGCAGTGAGTCGATCGGGGGATACGAGCAGTACTTC.

This clone was observed a handful of times. The genes are TRBV4-2 and TRBJ1-5; D possibly corresponds to TRBD1 (6 bases). Trimming took 2 bases from V and 6 from J, leaving 11 bases between them. The CDR3 sequence is 14 residues long. CDR1 and CDR2 from the germline V gene are LGHNA and YNFKEQ. This chain's CDR3 is CASSQIGGGQPQHF. In DNA form, the CDR3 reads TGTGCCAGCAGCCAAATAGGGGGGGGTCAGCCCCAGCATTTT.

The rearrangement uses TRBV19 and TRBJ2-3; TRBD1 matches at 9 bases. Germline values: CDR1 LNHDA, CDR2 SQIVND (reference sequence). V lost 5 bases, J lost 3 bases, and 9 bases stayed unmatched. This CDR3 has 16 amino acids. This chain's CDR3 is CASSATGTGWTDTQYF. The CDR3 nucleotides read TGTGCCAGTAGTGCTACCGGGACAGGGTGGACAGATACGCAGTATTTT.

The sample holds a few counts of this clone. The J gene is TRBJ2-6, the V gene TRBV29-1; maybe TRBD1 (6 bases). Germline CDR1 SQVTM, CDR2 ANQGSEA. Deletions cut 4 bases from V and 4 bases from J, with 17 bases between. The CDR3 is 16 residues long. This CDR3 reads CSVAKDRTEGANVLTF. DNA of the CDR3: TGCAGCGTTGCGAAGGACAGAACGGAAGGGGCCAACGTCCTGACTTTC.

CDR3 protein: CASRGTGTGLNSPLHF. CDR3 in DNA: TGTGCCAGTAGGGGAACCGGGACAGGTCTAAATTCACCCCTCCACTTT. The V call is TRBV19, the J call TRBJ1-6, with 8 bases matching TRBD1. The ends lost 6 bases at V and 7 bases at J; junction bases unmatched: 11. The CDR3 runs 16 residues. Germline assignment: CDR1 LNHDA and CDR2 SQIVND (reference sequence).

The chain is built from TRBV2 and TRBJ2-7; D is possibly TRBD2 (6 bases). CDR3 length: 16 amino acids. Deletions cut 5 bases from V and 6 bases from J, with 23 bases between. Germline V gives CDR1 SNHLY, CDR2 FYNNEI. This CDR3 is CASSFNRDLVVGEQYF. CDR3 sequence (DNA): TGTGCCAGCAGTTTCAACCGGGACTTGGTGGTTGGCGAGCAGTACTTC.

A few counts support this clone. V is TRBV11-3 and J is TRBJ1-3; D is ambiguous. V gave up 2 bases and J gave up 2 bases, with 7 bases separating them. CDR1 is SGHNT and CDR2 is YENEEA in the germline V gene. The CDR3 consists of 14 residues. The CDR3 DNA sequence: TGTGCCAGCAGCTTACGGGGTACTGGAAACACCATATATTTT. Amino acid sequence: CASSLRGTGNTIYF.

The V and J genes are TRBV7-8 and TRBJ2-1, with TRBD2 matching 10 bases. The germline gives CDR1 SGHVS, CDR2 FQNEAQ. The V and J ends lost 3 bases and 9 bases, in that order; junction bases with no gene match: 17. CDR3 length: 18 residues. The CDR3 region is CASSFRGSRSGRRGEQFF. The DNA of the CDR3 is TGTGCCAGCAGCTTTCGTGGCAGCCGTAGCGGGAGGCGCGGTGAGCAGTTCTTC.

The rearrangement links TRBV30 to TRBJ1-1, with D unresolved. This CDR3 contains 10 residues. Germline V lookup: CDR1 GTSNPN, CDR2 SVGIG (reference sequence). The germline V and J ends were trimmed by 6 bases and 6 bases, with 8 bases remaining between them. The CDR3 protein is CACQTAEAFF. CDR3 sequence (DNA): TGTGCCTGCCAGACTGCTGAAGCTTTCTTT.

This clone was counted between two and nine times. The J gene is TRBJ2-3, the V gene TRBV15; weak D call: TRBD2 (5 bases). CDR3 length: 15 amino acids. With 0 bases removed from V and 4 bases from J, the gap between germline ends came to 11 bases. Germline V gene sequence: CDR1 LNHNV, CDR2 YYDKDF (reference sequence). As DNA, the CDR3 is TGTGCCACCAGCAGAGATAGAGGGATTTCAGATACGCAGTATTTT. As protein: CATSRDRGISDTQYF.

The rearrangement uses TRBV7-9 and TRBJ1-1, with D unclear. The CDR3 is 12 residues long. Per the germline V gene, CDR1 is SEHNR and CDR2 is FQNEAQ (reference sequence). The V gene lost 5 bases and the J gene lost 3 bases, with 7 bases spanning the gap. The CDR3 reads CASSGDHTEAFF. The CDR3 region has the DNA TGTGCCAGCAGCGGAGACCACACTGAAGCTTTCTTT.

This chain links TRBV7-2 with TRBJ1-2, with D possibly TRBD1 on 6 matching bases. This CDR3 has 16 residues. With 1 base removed from V and 0 bases from J, the gap between germline ends came to 12 bases. The V gene's germline CDR1 is SGHTA and CDR2 FQGNSA. CDR3 sequence reads: CASSLGGQGANYGYTF. DNA for the CDR3: TGTGCCAGCAGCTTAGGGGGGCAGGGAGCTAACTATGGCTACACCTTC. The whole variable domain, filled in from reference TRBV7-2 and TRBJ1-2, reads GAGVSQSPSNKVTEKGKDVELRCDPISGHTALYWYRQSLGQGLEFLIYFQGNSAPDKSGLPSDRFSAERTGGSVSTLTIQRTQQEDSAVYLCASSLGGQGANYGYTFGSGTRLTVV.

J is TRBJ2-5 and V is TRBV9, with 9 bases identical to TRBD2. V lost 1 base and J lost 5; bases outside the gene matches: 6. Germline CDR1 is SGDLS and CDR2 is YYNGEE. The CDR3 extends over 15 amino acids. The CDR3 bases are TGTGCCAGCAGCGTAAGTAGCGGGAGTGGTGAGACCCAGTACTTC. Protein product: CASSVSSGSGETQYF.

This clone was found once. V and J are TRBV27 and TRBJ1-1; TRBD1 might be the D (5 bases). CDR1 and CDR2 (germline): MNHEY, SMNVEV (reference sequence). Trimming took 7 bases from V and 3 from J, leaving 27 bases between them. This CDR3 spans 18 amino acids. CDR3: CASKTLAPSKGQDTEAFF. The CDR3 DNA reads as TGTGCCAGCAAAACTTTGGCGCCCAGTAAGGGGCAGGACACTGAAGCTTTCTTT.

This clone was counted once. The chain uses TRBV15 and TRBJ1-5; TRBD1 matches 7 bases. V lost 9 bases and J lost 7; bases outside the gene matches: 9. CDR3 length equals 13 residues. Germline CDR1 is LNHNV and CDR2 is YYDKDF (reference sequence). The CDR3 DNA is TGTGCCACTTCGCGACAGGGTGGCCAGCCCCAGCATTTT. Translation: CATSRQGGQPQHF.

The rearrangement joins TRBV11-2 to TRBJ2-1; D remains unclear. Trimming removed 0 bases at V and 5 bases at J, with 20 bases between. CDR1 is SGHAT, CDR2 FQNNGV, per germline. The CDR3 runs to 18 residues. CDR3 nucleotide sequence: TGTGCCAGCAGCTTAGAGCGTTGGCGGCCACTTGCCCACAATGAGCAGTTCTTC. Translating it yields CASSLERWRPLAHNEQFF.

The rearrangement links TRBV19 to TRBJ1-5; D is uncertain. With 5 bases removed from V and 0 bases from J, the gap between germline ends came to 8 bases. The CDR3 extends over 14 amino acids. CDR1 LNHDA and CDR2 SQIVND come from the germline V gene (reference sequence). The CDR3 DNA sequence: TGTGCCAGTAGTTCTCAGGTTAGCAATCAGCCCCAGCATTTT. Protein: CASSSQVSNQPQHF.

This clone counts as medium-sized. DNA for the CDR3: TGCAGCGTTGGATTAGGAGGAAACACCGGGGAGCTGTTTTTT. This gives the protein CSVGLGGNTGELFF. The chain is built from TRBV29-1 and TRBJ2-2; maybe TRBD2 (5 bases). The CDR3 loop spans 14 amino acids. V gave up 4 bases and J gave up 2 bases, with 11 bases separating them. CDR1 and CDR2 (germline): SQVTM, ANQGSEA.

The V gene is TRBV6-6, the J gene TRBJ1-2; TRBD1 matches at 7 bases. Unmatched junction bases numbered 14, after V lost 8 bases and J lost 5 bases. The CDR3 spans 15 residues. Germline V gene lookup returns CDR1 MNHNY and CDR2 SVGAGI (reference sequence). The CDR3 loop is CASAAGTVSNYGYTF. The CDR3 coding sequence is TGTGCCAGCGCAGCCGGGACAGTCTCGAATTATGGCTACACCTTC.

This rearrangement joins TRBV6-1 to TRBJ1-1, with 8 bases fitting TRBD1. CDR3 size: 13 residues. Germline-derived CDR1 and CDR2 are MNHNS and SASEGT. J was trimmed by 8 bases and V by 1 base; bases with no gene match: 3. This CDR3 reads CASSEGGDREAFF. DNA of the CDR3: TGTGCCAGCAGTGAAGGGGGGGACAGGGAAGCTTTCTTT.

This clone has more than one count but fewer than ten. The chain has TRBV6-5 and TRBJ1-2, with 10 bases matching TRBD1. V lost 6 bases and J lost 8; bases outside the gene matches: 9. In germline, CDR1 is MNHEY, CDR2 SVGAGI. CDR3 length equals 14 residues. The chain's CDR3 is CASSRGTGEKGYTF. CDR3 DNA: TGTGCCAGCAGCCGTGGGACAGGGGAAAAAGGCTACACCTTC.

This chain connects TRBV10-3 to TRBJ1-2; TRBD1 matches 9 bases. V lost 2 bases and J lost 7; bases outside the gene matches: 8. The CDR3 extends over 15 amino acids. Germline CDR1 is ENHRY and CDR2 is SYGVKD. DNA for the CDR3: TGTGCCATCAGTGAGAACCCCGGGACAGGGCCTGGCTACACCTTC. The encoded protein is CAISENPGTGPGYTF.

Regarding this clone: One end of the junction varies from germline; a read error may be responsible. This chain joins TRBV5-8 and TRBJ2-7; no clear D gene. Per the germline V gene, CDR1 is SGHTS and CDR2 is YDEGEE. The CDR3 covers 10 residues. DNA for the CDR3: TGTGCCAGCGGCTTCTTTGAGCAGTACTTC. Translation: CASGFFEQYF.

V and J are TRBV21-1 and TRBJ1-5; the DNA was not used to check the table's D call, TRBD1. TRBV21-1 is a recognized pseudogene. The CDR3 contains 16 residues. The DNA of the CDR3 is TGTGCCAGCAGCAAAGAGATGGGACAGGGGAATCAGCCCCAGCATTTT. Translated, it gives CASSKEMGQGNQPQHF.

In this sample, this clone turned up once. The chain links TRBV27 to TRBJ2-1, with 9 bases that match TRBD2. CDR3 length equals 16 residues. CDR1 MNHEY and CDR2 SMNVEV come from the germline V gene (reference sequence). The ends lost 6 bases at V and 2 bases at J; junction bases unmatched: 8. The CDR3 DNA is TGTGCCAGCAGCACCGCCGGACTAGCGACCTACAATGAGCAGTTCTTC. Translation gives CASSTAGLATYNEQFF.

Only a few counts were recorded for this clone. The rearrangement links TRBV19 to TRBJ1-2; D is undetermined. The V gene's germline CDR1 is LNHDA and CDR2 SQIVND (reference sequence). The CDR3 contains 14 residues. V was clipped by 7 bases and J by 3 bases, with 15 bases between them. CDR3 in DNA: TGTGCCAGTAAACCCCCGGACTTCTACTATGGCTACACCTTC. This translates into CASKPPDFYYGYTF.

The V call is TRBV28, the J call TRBJ2-2, with TRBD1 as a possible D gene (6 bases). Germline CDR1 is MDHEN and CDR2 is SYDVKM. V lost 5 bases and J 5 bases, leaving 9 bases between the germline ends. The length of the CDR3 is 13 residues. The CDR3 region is CASSRGGTGELFF. In DNA form, the CDR3 reads TGTGCCAGCAGTCGAGGGGGAACCGGGGAGCTGTTTTTT. The variable domain in full, with the rest retrieved from reference TRBV28 and TRBJ2-2, is DVKVTQSSRYLVKRTGEKVFLECVQDMDHENMFWYRQDPGLGLRLIYFSYDVKMKEKGDIPEGYSVSREKKERFSLILESASTNQTSMYLCASSRGGTGELFFGEGSRLTVL.

The V and J genes are TRBV11-2 and TRBJ2-7; the D gene is possibly TRBD2 (5 bases). V was trimmed by 1 base and J by 2 bases, leaving 12 bases between them. This CDR3 comprises 15 residues. Germline V gene lookup returns CDR1 SGHAT and CDR2 FQNNGV. The CDR3 nucleotides read TGTGCCAGCAGCTTAGTAGAGCGGTCTACCTACGAGCAGTACTTC. This sequence encodes CASSLVERSTYEQYF.

The chain recombines TRBV5-1 with TRBJ1-1; D is ambiguous. CDR1 is SGHRS and CDR2 is YFSETQ in the germline V gene. V dropped 9 bases and J dropped 0 bases, with 18 bases sitting between them. The CDR3 covers 15 residues. CDR3 coding DNA: TGCGCCACCCAGCGAGGGTCGGGCATGAACACTGAAGCTTTCTTT. It yields the protein CATQRGSGMNTEAFF.

The rearrangement links TRBV28 to TRBJ1-1; 8 bases are a match to TRBD1. Per the germline V gene, CDR1 is MDHEN and CDR2 is SYDVKM. The V segment lost 6 bases and the J segment 4 bases; nucleotides outside the gene matches: 10. This CDR3 is 15 amino acids long. The DNA for the CDR3 is TGTGCCAGCAGCCCTATGGACAGGGCAAGCACTGAAGCTTTCTTT. Translation: CASSPMDRASTEAFF.